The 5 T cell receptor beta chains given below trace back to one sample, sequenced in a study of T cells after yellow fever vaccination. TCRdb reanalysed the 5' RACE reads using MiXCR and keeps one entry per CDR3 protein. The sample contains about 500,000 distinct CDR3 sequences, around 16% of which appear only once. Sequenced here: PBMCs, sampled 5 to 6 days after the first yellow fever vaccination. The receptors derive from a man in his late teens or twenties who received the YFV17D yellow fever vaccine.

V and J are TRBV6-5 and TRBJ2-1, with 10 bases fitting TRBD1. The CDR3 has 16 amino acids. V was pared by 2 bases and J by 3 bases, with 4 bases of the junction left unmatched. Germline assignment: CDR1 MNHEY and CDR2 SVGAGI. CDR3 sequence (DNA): TGTGCCAGCAGTTACGGGCGGACAGGGGGCTACAATGAGCAGTTCTTC. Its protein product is CASSYGRTGGYNEQFF.

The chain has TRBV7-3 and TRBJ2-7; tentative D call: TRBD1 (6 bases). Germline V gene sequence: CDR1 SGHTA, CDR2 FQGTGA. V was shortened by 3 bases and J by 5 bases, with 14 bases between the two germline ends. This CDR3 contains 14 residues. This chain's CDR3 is CASSFTGNGDEQYF. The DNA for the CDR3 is TGTGCCAGCAGCTTTACAGGGAATGGCGACGAGCAGTACTTC.

The CDR3 region has the DNA TGCGCCAGCAGCCAAGACGAGGTCTCCTATGGCTACACCTTC. This encodes CASSQDEVSYGYTF. V and J are TRBV4-3 and TRBJ1-2, with no clear D. The germline V and J ends were trimmed by 0 bases and 4 bases, with 9 bases remaining between them. The CDR3 contains 14 residues. In germline, CDR1 is LGHNA, CDR2 YSLEER.

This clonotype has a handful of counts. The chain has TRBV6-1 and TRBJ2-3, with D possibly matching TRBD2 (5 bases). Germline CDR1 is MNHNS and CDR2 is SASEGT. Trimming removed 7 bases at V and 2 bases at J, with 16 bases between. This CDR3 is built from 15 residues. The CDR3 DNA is TGTGCCAGCACCAACTTGGGAGTTGACACAGATACGCAGTATTTT. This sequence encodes CASTNLGVDTDTQYF.

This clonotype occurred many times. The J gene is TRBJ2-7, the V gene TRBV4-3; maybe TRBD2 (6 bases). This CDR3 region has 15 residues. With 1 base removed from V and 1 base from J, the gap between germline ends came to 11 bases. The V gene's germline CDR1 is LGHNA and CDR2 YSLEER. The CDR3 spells CASSQVAGGSYEQYF. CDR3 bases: TGCGCCAGCAGCCAAGTCGCAGGAGGGTCCTACGAGCAGTACTTC.